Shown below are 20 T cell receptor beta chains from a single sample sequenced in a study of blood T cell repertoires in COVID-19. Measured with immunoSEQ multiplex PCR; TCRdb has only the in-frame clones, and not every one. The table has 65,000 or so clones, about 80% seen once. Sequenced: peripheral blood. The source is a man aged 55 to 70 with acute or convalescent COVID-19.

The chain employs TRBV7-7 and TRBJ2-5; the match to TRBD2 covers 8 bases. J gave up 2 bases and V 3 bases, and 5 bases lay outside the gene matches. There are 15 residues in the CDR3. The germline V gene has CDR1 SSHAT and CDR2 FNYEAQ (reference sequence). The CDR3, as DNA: TGTGCCAGCAGCTTGCCGGGGGGGTATCAAGAGACCCAGTACTTC. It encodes CASSLPGGYQETQYF.

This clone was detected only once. As DNA, the CDR3 is TGCGCCAGCAGCTCGGACAGGGATTCACCCCTCCACTTT. Its translation is CASSSDRDSPLHF. This sequence joins TRBV5-1 and TRBJ1-6, with 8 bases fitting TRBD1. The CDR3 contains 13 residues. V was clipped by 3 bases and J by 8 bases; unmatched bases: 1. Germline V gene data show CDR1 as SGHRS and CDR2 as YFSETQ.

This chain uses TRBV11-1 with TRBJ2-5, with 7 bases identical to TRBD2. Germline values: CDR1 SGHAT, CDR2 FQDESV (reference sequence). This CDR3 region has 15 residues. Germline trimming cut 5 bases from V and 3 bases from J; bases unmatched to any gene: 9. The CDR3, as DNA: TGTGCCAGCAGCCTAGGGAGGGGAGGGGAAGAGACCCAGTACTTC. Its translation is CASSLGRGGEETQYF.

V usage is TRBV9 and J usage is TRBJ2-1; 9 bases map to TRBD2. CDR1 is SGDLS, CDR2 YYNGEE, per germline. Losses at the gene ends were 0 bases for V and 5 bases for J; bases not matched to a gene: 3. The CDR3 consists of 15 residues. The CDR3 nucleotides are TGTGCCAGCAGCGTAGGGCTAGCGGGGAACAATGAGCAGTTCTTC. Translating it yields CASSVGLAGNNEQFF.

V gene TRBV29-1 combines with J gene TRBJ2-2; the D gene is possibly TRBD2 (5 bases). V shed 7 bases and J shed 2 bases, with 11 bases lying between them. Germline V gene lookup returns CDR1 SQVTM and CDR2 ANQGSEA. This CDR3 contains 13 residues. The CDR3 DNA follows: TGCAGCGGGAGGTACCCTAACACCGGGGAGCTGTTTTTT. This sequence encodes CSGRYPNTGELFF.

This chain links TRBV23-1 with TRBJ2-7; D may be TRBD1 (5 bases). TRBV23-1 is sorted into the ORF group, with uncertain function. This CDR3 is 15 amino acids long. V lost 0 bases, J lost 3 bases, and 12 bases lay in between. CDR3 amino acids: CASSQSGQGYYEQYF. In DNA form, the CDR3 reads TGCGCCAGCAGTCAATCTGGGCAGGGTTACTACGAGCAGTACTTC.

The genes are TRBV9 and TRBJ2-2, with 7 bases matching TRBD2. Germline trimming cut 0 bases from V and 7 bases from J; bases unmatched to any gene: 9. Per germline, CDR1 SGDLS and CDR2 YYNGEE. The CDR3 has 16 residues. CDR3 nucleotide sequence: TGTGCCAGCAGCGTAGCCCAGCGGGGAAATGGCGGGGAGCTGTTTTTT. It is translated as CASSVAQRGNGGELFF.

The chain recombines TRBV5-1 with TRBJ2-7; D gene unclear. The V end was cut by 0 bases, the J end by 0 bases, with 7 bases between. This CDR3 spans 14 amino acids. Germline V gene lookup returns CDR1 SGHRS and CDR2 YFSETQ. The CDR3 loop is CASSLVRSSYEQYF. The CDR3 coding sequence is TGCGCCAGCAGCTTGGTTCGGAGCTCCTACGAGCAGTACTTC. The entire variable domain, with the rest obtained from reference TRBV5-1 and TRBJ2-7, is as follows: KAGVTQTPRYLIKTRGQQVTLSCSPISGHRSVSWYQQTPGQGLQFLFEYFSETQRNKGNFPGRFSGRQFSNSRSEMNVSTLELGDSALYLCASSLVRSSYEQYFGPGTRLTVT.

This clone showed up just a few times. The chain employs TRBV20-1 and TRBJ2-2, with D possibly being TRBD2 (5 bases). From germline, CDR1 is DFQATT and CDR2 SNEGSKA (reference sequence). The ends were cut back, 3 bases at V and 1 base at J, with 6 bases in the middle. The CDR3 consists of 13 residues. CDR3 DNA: TGCAGTGCTAGTCGGGGGAACACCGGGGAGCTGTTTTTT. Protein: CSASRGNTGELFF.

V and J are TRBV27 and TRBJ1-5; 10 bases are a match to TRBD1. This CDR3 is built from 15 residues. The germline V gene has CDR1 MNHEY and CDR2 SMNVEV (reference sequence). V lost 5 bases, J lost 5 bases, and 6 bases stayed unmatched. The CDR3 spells CASSPRDRGDQPQHF. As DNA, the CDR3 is TGTGCCAGCAGTCCTCGGGACAGGGGAGATCAGCCCCAGCATTTT.

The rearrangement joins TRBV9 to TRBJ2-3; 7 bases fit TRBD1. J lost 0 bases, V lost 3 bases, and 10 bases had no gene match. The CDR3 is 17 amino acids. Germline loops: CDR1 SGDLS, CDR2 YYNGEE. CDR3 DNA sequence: TGTGCCAGCAGCGCCCCACAGGGGAGAAGTAGCACAGATACGCAGTATTTT. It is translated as CASSAPQGRSSTDTQYF.

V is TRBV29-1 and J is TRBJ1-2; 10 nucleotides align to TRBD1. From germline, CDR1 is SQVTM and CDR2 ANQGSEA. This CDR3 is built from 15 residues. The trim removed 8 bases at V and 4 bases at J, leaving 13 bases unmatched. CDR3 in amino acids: CSPNRDRGVVYGYTF. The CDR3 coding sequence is TGCAGCCCCAATCGGGACAGGGGTGTAGTCTATGGCTACACCTTC.

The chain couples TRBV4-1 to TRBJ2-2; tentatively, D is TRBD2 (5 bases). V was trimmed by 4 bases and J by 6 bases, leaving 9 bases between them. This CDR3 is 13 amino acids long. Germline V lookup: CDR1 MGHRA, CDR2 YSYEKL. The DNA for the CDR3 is TGCGCCAGCAGCCGGGTGGAGGCCGGGGAGCTGTTTTTT. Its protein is CASSRVEAGELFF.

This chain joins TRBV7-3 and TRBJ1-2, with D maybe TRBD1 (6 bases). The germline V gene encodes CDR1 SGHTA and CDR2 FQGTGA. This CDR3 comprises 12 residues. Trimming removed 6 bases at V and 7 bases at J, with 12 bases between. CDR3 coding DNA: TGTGCCAGCAGTACTACAGGGAGTGGCTACACCTTC. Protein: CASSTTGSGYTF.

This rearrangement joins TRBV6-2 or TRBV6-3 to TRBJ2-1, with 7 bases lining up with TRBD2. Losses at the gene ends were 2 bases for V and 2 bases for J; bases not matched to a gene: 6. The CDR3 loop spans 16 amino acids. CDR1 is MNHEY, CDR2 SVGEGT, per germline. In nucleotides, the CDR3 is TGTGCCAGCAGTTACATTAGCGGGTGGACCTACAATGAGCAGTTCTTC. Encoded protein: CASSYISGWTYNEQFF.

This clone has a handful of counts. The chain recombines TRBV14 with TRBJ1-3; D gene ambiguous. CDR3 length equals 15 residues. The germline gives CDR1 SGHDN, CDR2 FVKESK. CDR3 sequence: CPNPSDKHSGNTIYF. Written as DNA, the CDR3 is TGTCCGAATCCTTCCGACAAACACTCTGGAAACACCATATATTTT. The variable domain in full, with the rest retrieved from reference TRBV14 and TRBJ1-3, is EAGVTQFPSHSVIEKGQTVTLRCDPISGHDNLYWYRRVMGKEIKFLLHFVKESKQDESGMPNNRFLAERTGGTYSTLKVQPAELEDSGVYFCPNPSDKHSGNTIYFGEGSWLTVV.

The CDR3 is CASGSLVMNTEAFF. The CDR3 DNA reads TGTGCCAGCGGGAGCCTCGTTATGAACACTGAAGCTTTCTTT. The V and J genes are TRBV7-9 and TRBJ1-1; no reliable D call. The V end was cut by 8 bases, the J end by 0 bases, with 13 bases between. The germline CDR1 and CDR2 sequences are SEHNR and FQNEAQ (reference sequence). CDR3 length equals 14 residues.

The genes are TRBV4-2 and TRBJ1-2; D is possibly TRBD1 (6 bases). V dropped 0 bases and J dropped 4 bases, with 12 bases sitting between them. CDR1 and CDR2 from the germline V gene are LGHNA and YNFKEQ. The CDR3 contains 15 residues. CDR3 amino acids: CASSQEGAGSYGYTF. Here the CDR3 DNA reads TGTGCCAGCAGCCAAGAGGGGGCAGGGAGCTATGGCTACACCTTC.

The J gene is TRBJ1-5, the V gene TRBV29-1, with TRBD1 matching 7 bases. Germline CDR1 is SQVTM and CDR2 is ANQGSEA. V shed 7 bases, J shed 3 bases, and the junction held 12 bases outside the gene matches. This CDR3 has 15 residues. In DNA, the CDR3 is TGCAGCGCCCACTCCGGGACAGATCCCAATCAGCCCCAGCATTTT. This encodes CSAHSGTDPNQPQHF.

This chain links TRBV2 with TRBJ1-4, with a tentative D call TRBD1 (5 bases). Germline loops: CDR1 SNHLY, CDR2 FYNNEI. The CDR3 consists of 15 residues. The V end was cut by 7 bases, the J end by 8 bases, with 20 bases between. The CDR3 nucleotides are TGTGCCAGCACTTCGCAGGGAGGCTTCGGGGAAAAACTGTTTTTT. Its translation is CASTSQGGFGEKLFF.